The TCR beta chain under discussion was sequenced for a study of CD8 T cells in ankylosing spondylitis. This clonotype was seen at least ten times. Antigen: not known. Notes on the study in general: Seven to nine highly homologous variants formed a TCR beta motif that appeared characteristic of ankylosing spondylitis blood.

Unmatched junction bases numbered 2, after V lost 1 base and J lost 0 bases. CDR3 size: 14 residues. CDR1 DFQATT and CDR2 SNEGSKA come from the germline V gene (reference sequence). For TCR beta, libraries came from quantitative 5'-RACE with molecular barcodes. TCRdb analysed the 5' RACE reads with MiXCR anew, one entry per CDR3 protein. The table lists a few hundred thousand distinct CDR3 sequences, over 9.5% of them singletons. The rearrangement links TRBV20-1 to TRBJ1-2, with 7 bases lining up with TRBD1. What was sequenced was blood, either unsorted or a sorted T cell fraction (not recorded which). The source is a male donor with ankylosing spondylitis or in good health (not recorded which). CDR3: CSARADRTNYGYTF. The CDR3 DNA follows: TGCAGTGCTAGAGCGGACAGGACTAACTATGGCTACACCTTC.